In its sample, the clone carrying this T cell receptor (beta chain) was seen once. These data originate in a study of blood T cell repertoires in COVID-19. Original data processing: For nucleated cells, counts were estimated from reference gene primer amplification. Assay used: immunoSEQ multiplex PCR; TCRdb lists only in-frame clones, some missing. V, J and clone size derive from that table, while D and trimming were established from the DNA sequence. The sample includes 190,000 or so clones, approximately 80% of them seen just once. Clinical history reported by participants formed the basis on which cohorts were assigned. V lost 7 bases to trimming and J lost 7 bases; unmatched junction nucleotides: 11. Germline lookup yields CDR1 WNHNN and CDR2 SYGVQD (reference sequence). The CDR3 is 15 amino acids.

This receptor was identified in a man aged 40-49 years who had recovered from COVID-19. The rearrangement links TRBV10-1 to TRBJ2-1; 9 bases line up with TRBD2. Sample: PBMCs or T cells enriched from blood (not recorded which). The chain's CDR3 is CASTSGTSSPNEQFF. Written as DNA, the CDR3 is TGCGCCAGCACCTCCGGGACTAGCTCTCCAAATGAGCAGTTCTTC.